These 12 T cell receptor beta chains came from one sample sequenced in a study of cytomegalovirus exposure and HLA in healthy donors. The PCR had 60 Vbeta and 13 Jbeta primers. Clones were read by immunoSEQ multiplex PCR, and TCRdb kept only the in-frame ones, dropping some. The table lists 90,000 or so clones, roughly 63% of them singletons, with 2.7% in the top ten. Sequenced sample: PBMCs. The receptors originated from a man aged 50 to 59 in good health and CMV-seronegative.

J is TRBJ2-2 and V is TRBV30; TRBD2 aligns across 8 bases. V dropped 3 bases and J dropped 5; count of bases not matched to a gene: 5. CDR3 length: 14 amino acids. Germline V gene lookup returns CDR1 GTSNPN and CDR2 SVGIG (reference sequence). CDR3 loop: CAWSPGLGTGELFF. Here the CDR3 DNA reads TGTGCCTGGAGCCCGGGACTAGGAACCGGGGAGCTGTTTTTT.

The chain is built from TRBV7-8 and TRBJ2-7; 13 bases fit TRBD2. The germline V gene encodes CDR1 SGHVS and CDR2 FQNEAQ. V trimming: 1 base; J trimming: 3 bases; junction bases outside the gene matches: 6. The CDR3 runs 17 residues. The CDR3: CASSLGGLAGAFYEQYV. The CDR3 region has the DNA TGTGCCAGCAGCTTAGGAGGACTAGCGGGAGCCTTCTACGAGCAGTACGTC.

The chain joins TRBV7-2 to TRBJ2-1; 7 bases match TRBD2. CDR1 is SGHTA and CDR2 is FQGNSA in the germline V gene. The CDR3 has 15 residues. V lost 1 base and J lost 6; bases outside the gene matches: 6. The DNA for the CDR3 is TGTGCCAGCAGCTTAGTGGCGGGAGCTCGCAATGAGCAGTTCTTC. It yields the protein CASSLVAGARNEQFF.

The CDR3, as DNA: TGTGCCAGCGGAGATTATCGGGGCTCCTACGAGCAGTACTTC. Amino acids: CASGDYRGSYEQYF. This chain connects TRBV18 to TRBJ2-7; D might be TRBD2 (5 bases). Trimming took off 8 bases at V and 0 bases at J, with 14 bases between the two ends. The CDR3 loop spans 14 amino acids. Germline V CDR1 and CDR2: KGHSH, LQKENI.

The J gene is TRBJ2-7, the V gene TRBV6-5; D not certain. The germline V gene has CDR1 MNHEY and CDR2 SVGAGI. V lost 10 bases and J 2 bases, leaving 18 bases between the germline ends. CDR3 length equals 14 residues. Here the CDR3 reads CATGRSSFAYEQYF. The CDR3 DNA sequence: TGTGCCACAGGAAGGTCCAGTTTCGCCTACGAGCAGTACTTC.

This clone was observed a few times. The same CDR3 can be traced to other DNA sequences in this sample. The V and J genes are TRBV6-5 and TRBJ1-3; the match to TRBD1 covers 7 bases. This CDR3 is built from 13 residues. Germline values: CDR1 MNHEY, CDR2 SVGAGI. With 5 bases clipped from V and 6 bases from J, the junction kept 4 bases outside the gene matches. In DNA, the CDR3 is TGTGCCAGCAGTAGGCAGGGGGTAAACACCATATATTTT. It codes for CASSRQGVNTIYF.

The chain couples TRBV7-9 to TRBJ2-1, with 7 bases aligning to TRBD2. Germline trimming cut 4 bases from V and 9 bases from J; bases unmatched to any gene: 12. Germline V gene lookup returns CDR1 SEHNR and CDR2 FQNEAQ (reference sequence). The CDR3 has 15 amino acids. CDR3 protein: CASSSPGREYSEQFF. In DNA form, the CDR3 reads TGTGCCAGCAGCTCCCCGGGGCGGGAGTATAGTGAGCAGTTCTTC.

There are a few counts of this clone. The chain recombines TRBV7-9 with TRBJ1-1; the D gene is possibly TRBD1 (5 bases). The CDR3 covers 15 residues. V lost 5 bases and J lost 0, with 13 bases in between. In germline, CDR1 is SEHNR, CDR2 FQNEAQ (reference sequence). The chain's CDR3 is CASSKGRDLNTEAFF. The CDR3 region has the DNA TGTGCCAGCAGCAAGGGGCGTGATTTGAACACTGAAGCTTTCTTT.

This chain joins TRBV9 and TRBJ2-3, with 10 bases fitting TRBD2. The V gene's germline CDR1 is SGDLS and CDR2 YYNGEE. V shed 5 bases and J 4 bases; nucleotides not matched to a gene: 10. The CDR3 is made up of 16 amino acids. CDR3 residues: CASRVGAGGPPDTQYF. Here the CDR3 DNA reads TGTGCCAGCAGGGTGGGAGCGGGAGGGCCGCCAGATACGCAGTATTTT.

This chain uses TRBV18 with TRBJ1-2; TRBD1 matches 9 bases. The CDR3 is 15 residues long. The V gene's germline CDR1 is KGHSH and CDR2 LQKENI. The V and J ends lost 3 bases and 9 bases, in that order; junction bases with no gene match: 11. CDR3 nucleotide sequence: TGTGCCAGCTCACCCGGACAGGGGAATATAGGGAGCTACACCTTC. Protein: CASSPGQGNIGSYTF. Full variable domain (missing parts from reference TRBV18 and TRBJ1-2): NAGVMQNPRHLVRRRGQEARLRCSPMKGHSHVYWYRQLPEEGLKFMVYLQKENIIDESGMPKERFSAEFPKEGPSILRIQQVVRGDSAAYFCASSPGQGNIGSYTFGSGTRLTVV.

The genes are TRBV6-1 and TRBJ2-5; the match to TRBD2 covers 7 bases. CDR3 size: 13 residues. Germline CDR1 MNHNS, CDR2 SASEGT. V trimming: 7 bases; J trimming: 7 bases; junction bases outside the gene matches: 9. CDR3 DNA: TGTGCCAGCATTGTCCGTGGCGGGGGGACCCAGTACTTC. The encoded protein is CASIVRGGGTQYF.

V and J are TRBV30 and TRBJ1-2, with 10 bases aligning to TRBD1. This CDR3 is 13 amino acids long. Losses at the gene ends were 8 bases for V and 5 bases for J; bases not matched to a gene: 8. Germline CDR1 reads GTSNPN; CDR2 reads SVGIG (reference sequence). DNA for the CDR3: TGTGCCGGGGCCGGACAGGGGGGATATGGCTACACCTTC. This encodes CAGAGQGGYGYTF.